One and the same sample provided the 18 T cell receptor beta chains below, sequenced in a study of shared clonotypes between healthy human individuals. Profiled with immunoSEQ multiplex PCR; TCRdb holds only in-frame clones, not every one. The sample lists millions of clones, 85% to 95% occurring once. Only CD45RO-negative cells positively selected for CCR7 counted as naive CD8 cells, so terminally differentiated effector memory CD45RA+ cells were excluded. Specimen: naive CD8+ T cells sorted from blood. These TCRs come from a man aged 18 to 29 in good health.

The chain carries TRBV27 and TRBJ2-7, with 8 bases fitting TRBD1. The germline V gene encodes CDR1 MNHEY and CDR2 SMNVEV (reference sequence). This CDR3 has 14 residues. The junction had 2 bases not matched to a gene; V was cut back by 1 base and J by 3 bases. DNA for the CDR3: TGTGCCAGCAGTTTATTCGGACAGGGCTACGAGCAGTACTTC. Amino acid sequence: CASSLFGQGYEQYF.

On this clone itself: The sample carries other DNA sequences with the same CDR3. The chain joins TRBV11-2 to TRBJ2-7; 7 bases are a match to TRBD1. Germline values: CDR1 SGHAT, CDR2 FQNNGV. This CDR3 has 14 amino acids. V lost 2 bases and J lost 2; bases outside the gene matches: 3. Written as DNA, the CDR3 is TGTGCCAGCAGCTTATCCGGGACAGCCTACGAGCAGTACTTC. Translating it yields CASSLSGTAYEQYF.

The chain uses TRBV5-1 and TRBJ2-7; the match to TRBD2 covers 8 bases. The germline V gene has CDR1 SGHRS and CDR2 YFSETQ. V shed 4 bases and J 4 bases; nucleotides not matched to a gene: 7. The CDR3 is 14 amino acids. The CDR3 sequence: CASSLQRESYEQYF. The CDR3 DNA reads TGCGCCAGCAGCCTTCAGCGGGAGAGTTACGAGCAGTACTTC. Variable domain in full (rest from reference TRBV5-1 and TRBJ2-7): KAGVTQTPRYLIKTRGQQVTLSCSPISGHRSVSWYQQTPGQGLQFLFEYFSETQRNKGNFPGRFSGRQFSNSRSEMNVSTLELGDSALYLCASSLQRESYEQYFGPGTRLTVT.

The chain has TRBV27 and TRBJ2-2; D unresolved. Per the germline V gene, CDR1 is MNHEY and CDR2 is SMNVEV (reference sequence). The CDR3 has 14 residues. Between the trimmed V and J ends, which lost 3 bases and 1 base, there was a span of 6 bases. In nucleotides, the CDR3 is TGTGCCAGCAGTTTTTACAAGAACACCGGGGAGCTGTTTTTT. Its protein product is CASSFYKNTGELFF.

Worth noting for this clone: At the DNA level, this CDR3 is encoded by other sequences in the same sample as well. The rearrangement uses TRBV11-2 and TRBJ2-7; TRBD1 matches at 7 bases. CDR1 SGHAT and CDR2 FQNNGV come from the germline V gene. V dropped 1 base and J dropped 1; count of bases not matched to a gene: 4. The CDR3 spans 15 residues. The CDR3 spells CASSLGTGISYEQYF. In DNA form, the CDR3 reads TGTGCCAGCAGCTTAGGGACAGGAATTTCCTACGAGCAGTACTTC.

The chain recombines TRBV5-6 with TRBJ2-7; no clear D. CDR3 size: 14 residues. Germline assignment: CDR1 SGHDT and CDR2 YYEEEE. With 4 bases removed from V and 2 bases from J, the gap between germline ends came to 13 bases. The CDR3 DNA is TGTGCCAGCAGCCCCCCGGCAGGACCCTACGAGCAGTACTTC. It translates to CASSPPAGPYEQYF.

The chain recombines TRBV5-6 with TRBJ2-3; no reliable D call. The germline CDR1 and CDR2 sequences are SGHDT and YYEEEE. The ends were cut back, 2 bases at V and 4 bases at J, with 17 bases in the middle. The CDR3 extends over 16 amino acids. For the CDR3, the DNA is TGTGCCAGCAGCTTTTGGGCAGTCACACCGGCAGATACGCAGTATTTT. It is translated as CASSFWAVTPADTQYF.

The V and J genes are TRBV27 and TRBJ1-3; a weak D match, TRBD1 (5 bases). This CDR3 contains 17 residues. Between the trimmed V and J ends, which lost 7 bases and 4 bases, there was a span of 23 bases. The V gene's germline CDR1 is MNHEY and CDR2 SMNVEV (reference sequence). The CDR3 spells CASTGIRAAGGGNTIYF. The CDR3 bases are TGTGCCAGCACAGGTATCAGGGCCGCTGGGGGAGGAAACACCATATATTTT.

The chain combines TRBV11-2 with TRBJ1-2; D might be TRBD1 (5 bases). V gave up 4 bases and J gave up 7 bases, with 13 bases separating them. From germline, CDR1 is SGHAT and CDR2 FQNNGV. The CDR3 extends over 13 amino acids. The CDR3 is CASSSWGEGGYTF. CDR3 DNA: TGTGCCAGCAGCTCCTGGGGGGAAGGTGGCTACACCTTC.

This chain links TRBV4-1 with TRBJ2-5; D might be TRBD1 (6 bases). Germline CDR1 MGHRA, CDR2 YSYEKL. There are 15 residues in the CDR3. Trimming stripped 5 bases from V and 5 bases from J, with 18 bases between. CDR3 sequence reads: CASSYRQADLETQYF. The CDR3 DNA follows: TGCGCCAGCAGCTACCGACAGGCAGACCTCGAGACCCAGTACTTC.

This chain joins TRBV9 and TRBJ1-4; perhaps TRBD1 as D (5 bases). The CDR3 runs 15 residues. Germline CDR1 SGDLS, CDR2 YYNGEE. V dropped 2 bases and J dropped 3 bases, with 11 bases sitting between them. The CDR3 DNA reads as TGTGCCAGCAGCGTCGGGGGGTTGGCTAATGAAAAACTGTTTTTT. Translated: CASSVGGLANEKLFF.

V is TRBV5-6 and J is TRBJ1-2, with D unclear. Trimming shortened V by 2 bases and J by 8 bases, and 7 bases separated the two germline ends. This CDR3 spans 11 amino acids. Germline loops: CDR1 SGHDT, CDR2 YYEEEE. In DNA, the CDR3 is TGTGCCAGCAGCTTTTTTGACGGCTACACCTTC. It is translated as CASSFFDGYTF.

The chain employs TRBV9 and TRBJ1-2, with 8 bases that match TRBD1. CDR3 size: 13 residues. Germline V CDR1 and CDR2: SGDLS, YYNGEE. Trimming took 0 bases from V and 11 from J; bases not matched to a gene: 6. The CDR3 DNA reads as TGTGCCAGCAGCGTAGTGCAGGGGGCCTTATACACCTTC. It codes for CASSVVQGALYTF.

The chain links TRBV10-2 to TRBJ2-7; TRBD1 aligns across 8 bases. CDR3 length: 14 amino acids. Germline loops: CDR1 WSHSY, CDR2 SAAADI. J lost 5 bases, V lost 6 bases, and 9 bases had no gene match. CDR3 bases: TGCGCCAGCAGACTACAGGGGGAGATGGACGAGCAGTACTTC. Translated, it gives CASRLQGEMDEQYF.

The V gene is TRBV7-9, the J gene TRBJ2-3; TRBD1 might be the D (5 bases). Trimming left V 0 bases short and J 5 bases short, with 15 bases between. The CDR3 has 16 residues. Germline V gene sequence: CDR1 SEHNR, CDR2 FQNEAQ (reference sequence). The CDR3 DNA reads TGTGCCAGCAGCTTAGCGCAAGGCAGGGAAAGAGATACGCAGTATTTT. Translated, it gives CASSLAQGRERDTQYF.

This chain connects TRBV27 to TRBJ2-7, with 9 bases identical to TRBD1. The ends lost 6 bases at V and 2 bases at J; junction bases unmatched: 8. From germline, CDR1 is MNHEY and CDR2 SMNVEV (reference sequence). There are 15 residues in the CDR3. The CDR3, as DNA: TGTGCCAGCAGCCTAATGGGACAGGGTACCTACGAGCAGTACTTC. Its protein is CASSLMGQGTYEQYF.

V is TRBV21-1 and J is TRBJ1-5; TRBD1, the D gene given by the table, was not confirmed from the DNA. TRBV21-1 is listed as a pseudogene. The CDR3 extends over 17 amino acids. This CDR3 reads CASSPKVDTPSNQPQHF. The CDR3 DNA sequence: TGTGCCAGCAGCCCAAAGGTGGACACTCCTAGCAATCAGCCCCAGCATTTT.

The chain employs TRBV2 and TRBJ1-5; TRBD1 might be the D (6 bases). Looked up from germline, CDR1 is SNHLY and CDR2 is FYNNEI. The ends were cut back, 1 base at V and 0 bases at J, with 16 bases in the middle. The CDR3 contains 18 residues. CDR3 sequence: CASSEVVMGALSNQPQHF. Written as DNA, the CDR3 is TGTGCCAGCAGTGAAGTCGTAATGGGGGCTCTTAGCAATCAGCCCCAGCATTTT.